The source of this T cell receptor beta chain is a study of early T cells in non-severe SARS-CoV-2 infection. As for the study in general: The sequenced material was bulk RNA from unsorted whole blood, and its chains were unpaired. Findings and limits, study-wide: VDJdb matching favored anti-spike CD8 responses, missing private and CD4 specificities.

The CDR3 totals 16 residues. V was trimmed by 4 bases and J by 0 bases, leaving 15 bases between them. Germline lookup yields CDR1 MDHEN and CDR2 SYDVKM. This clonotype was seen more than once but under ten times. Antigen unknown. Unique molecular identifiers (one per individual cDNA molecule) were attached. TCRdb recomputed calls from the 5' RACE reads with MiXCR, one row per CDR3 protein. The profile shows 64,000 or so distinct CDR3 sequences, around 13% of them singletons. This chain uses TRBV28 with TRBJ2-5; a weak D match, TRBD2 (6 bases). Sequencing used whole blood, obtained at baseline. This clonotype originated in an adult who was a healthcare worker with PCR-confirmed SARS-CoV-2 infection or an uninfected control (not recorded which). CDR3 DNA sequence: TGTGCCAGCAGTTCATTTCACCTAGCGAACCAAGAGACCCAGTACTTC. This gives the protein CASSSFHLANQETQYF.